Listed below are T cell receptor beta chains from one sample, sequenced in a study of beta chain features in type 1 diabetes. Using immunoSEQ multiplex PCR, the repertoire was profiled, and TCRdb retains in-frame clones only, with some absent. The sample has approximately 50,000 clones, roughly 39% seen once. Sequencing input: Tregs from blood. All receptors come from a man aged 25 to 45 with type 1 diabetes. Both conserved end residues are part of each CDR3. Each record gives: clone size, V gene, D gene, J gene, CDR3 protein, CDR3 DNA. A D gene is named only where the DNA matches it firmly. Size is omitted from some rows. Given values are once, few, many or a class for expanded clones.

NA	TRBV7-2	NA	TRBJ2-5	CASSLDREAQYF	TGTGCCAGCAGCCTCGACCGAGAGGCCCAGTACTTC
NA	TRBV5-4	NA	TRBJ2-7	CASSPQGGLSYEQYF	TGTGCCAGCAGCCCCCAAGGCGGACTCTCCTACGAGCAGTACTTC
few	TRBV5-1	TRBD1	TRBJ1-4	CASSLKGTGDEKLFF	TGCGCCAGCAGCTTGAAGGGGACAGGGGATGAAAAACTGTTTTTT
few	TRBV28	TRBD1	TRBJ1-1	CASSFLQGRTEAFF	TGTGCCAGCAGCTTCTTACAGGGGAGAACTGAAGCTTTCTTT
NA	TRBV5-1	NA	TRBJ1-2	CASSLATGGGYTF	TGCGCCAGCAGCTTGGCCACCGGAGGGGGCTACACCTTC
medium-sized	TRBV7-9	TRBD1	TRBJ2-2	CASSPGQGKSAGELFF	TGTGCCAGCAGTCCCGGACAGGGCAAATCAGCCGGGGAGCTGTTTTTT
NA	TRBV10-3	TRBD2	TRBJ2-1	CAIKPSGSYNEQFF	TGTGCCATCAAGCCTAGCGGGAGCTACAATGAGCAGTTCTTC
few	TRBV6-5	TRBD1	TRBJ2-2	CASSRDRATGELFF	TGTGCCAGCAGTCGGGACAGGGCCACCGGGGAGCTGTTTTTT
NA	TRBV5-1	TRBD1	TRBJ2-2	CASSDGQGTGELFF	TGCGCCAGCAGCGACGGACAGGGTACCGGGGAGCTGTTTTTT
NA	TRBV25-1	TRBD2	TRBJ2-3	CASSDPNSGSLADTQYF	TGTGCCAGCAGTGATCCCAATAGCGGGAGTTTGGCAGATACGCAGTATTTT
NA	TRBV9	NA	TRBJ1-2	CASSVRGGREDGYTF	TGTGCCAGCAGCGTACGGGGGGGAAGAGAGGATGGCTACACCTTC
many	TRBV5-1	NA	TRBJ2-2	CASSLEFTNTGELFF	TGCGCCAGCAGCTTGGAATTTACGAACACCGGGGAGCTGTTTTTT
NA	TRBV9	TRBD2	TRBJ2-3	CASSPLAGRGTDTQYF	TGTGCCAGCAGCCCCTTAGCGGGGAGGGGGACAGATACGCAGTATTTT
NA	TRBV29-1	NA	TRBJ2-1	CSVEVSAGASYNEQFF	TGCAGCGTTGAAGTATCCGCGGGGGCGTCCTACAATGAGCAGTTCTTC
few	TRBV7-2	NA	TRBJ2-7	CASSFKSQTEQYF	TGTGCCAGCAGCTTCAAGTCACAAACCGAGCAGTACTTC
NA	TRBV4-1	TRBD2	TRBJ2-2	CASSQAGGRADTGELFF	TGCGCCAGCAGCCAAGCGGGCGGGAGGGCCGACACCGGGGAGCTGTTTTTT
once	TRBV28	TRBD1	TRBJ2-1	CASSQQGSEQFF	TGTGCCAGCAGTCAACAGGGGTCTGAGCAGTTCTTC
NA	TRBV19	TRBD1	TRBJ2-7	CASSSPGQIYEQYF	TGTGCCAGTAGTTCGCCGGGACAGATCTACGAGCAGTACTTC
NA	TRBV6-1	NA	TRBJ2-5	CASSELRDAWQETQYF	TGTGCCAGCAGTGAGCTCCGGGATGCGTGGCAAGAGACCCAGTACTTC
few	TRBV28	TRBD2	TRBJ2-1	CASSLTPGLAGGRSYNEQFF	TGTGCCAGCAGTTTGACCCCAGGACTAGCGGGAGGACGGTCCTACAATGAGCAGTTCTTC
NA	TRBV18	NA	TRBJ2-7	CASSQRAGEQYF	TGTGCCAGCTCACAGAGGGCTGGGGAGCAGTACTTC
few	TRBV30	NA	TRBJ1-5	CAWSVGGPSNQPQHF	TGTGCCTGGAGTGTCGGGGGGCCTAGCAATCAGCCCCAGCATTTT
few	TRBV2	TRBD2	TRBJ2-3	CAGRREGRTDTQYF	TGTGCCGGTAGGAGGGAGGGACGCACAGATACGCAGTATTTT
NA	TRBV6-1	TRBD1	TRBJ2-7	CASSGPNRGQDEQYF	TGTGCCAGCAGTGGCCCCAACAGGGGGCAGGACGAGCAGTACTTC
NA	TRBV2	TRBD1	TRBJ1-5	CASSEPRTGGLSAPQHF	TGTGCCAGCAGTGAACCTAGGACAGGGGGCCTCTCTGCGCCCCAGCATTTT
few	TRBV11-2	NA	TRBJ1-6	CASSFPRGAIIF	TGTGCCAGCAGCTTCCCTCGGGGAGCCATTATTTTT
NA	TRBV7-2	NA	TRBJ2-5	CASSSSAGGTQYF	TGTGCCAGCTCCTCTAGCGCGGGCGGGACCCAGTACTTC
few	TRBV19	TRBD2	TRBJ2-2	CASSPGTSGWSFYTGELFF	TGTGCCAGTAGCCCCGGGACTAGCGGCTGGTCGTTCTACACCGGGGAGCTGTTTTTT
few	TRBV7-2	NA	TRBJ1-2	CASSLTATGGAGYTF	TGTGCCAGCAGCTTAACTGCAACGGGGGGCGCTGGCTACACCTTC
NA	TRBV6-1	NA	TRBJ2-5	CASSDLETQYF	TGTGCCAGCAGTGACCTTGAGACCCAGTACTTC
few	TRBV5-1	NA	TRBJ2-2	CASSLASWNTGELFF	TGCGCCAGCAGCTTGGCCTCTTGGAACACCGGGGAGCTGTTTTTT
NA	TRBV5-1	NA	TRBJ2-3	CASSLADLTDTQYF	TGCGCCAGCAGCTTAGCGGACCTCACAGATACGCAGTATTTT
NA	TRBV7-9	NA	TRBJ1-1	CASSFSNRNTEAFF	TGTGCCAGCAGCTTTTCGAACAGGAACACTGAAGCTTTCTTT
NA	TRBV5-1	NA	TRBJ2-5	CASSFQGRQETQYF	TGCGCCAGCAGCTTCCAGGGTCGGCAAGAGACCCAGTACTTC
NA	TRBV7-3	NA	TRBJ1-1	CASSRDRNTEAFF	TGTGCCAGCAGCCGAGATAGGAACACTGAAGCTTTCTTT
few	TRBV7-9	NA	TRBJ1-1	CASSLAEGSAEAFF	TGTGCCAGCAGCTTAGCTGAGGGTTCGGCTGAAGCTTTCTTT
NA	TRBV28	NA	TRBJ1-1	CASVNVRNTEAFF	TGTGCCAGTGTAAACGTCAGGAACACTGAAGCTTTCTTT
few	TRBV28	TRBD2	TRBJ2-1	CASSLPGLAPFF	TGTGCCAGCAGTCTACCGGGACTAGCGCCGTTCTTC
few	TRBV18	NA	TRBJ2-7	CASSPPSSYEQYF	TGTGCCAGCTCACCTCCCAGCTCCTACGAGCAGTACTTC
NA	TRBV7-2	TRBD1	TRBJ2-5	CASSRTGAPQETQYF	TGTGCCAGCAGCAGAACAGGGGCCCCCCAAGAGACCCAGTACTTC
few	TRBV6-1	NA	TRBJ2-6	CASSEIRTSSGANVLTF	TGTGCCAGCAGTGAAATCCGAACGAGCTCTGGGGCCAACGTCCTGACTTTC
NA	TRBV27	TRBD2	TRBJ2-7	CASRRLAGGIYEQYF	TGTGCCAGCCGTAGACTAGCGGGAGGTATCTACGAGCAGTACTTC
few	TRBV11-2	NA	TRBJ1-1	CASSLENLEAFF	TGTGCCAGCAGCTTAGAGAATCTAGAAGCTTTCTTT